The T cell receptor beta chain described here comes from a study of T cell clonality in common variable immunodeficiency. Study-level results: Reportedly, TCR beta sequences from common variable immunodeficiency showed fewer deletions and N-nucleotide insertions.

After removal of 6 bases from V and 3 bases from J, the junction contained 14 bases not matched to a gene. CDR3 length: 15 amino acids. The V gene's germline CDR1 is DFQATT and CDR2 SNEGSKA (reference sequence). Patients and controls were mostly of Caucasian heritage. Donors gave roughly 4.5 to 8.5 ml heparinized peripheral whole blood. Sequencing input was equivalent genomic DNA from CVID and controls. Produced via immunoSEQ multiplex PCR; TCRdb's table is partial and in-frame only. This sample carries more than 35,000 clones, none of them present only once. Many counts were recorded for this clone. Its antigen is not identified. The read halts 3 residues ahead of the CDR3 end, with the missing end drawn from the germline J gene.

What was sequenced was peripheral blood mononuclear cells. V usage is TRBV20-1 and J usage is TRBJ2-7; TRBD2 agrees at 7 bases. The origin of this receptor is a person between 18 and 75 years old in good health. The sequenced CDR3 bases are TGCAGTGCCTCCGACCCACTAGCGCCGAGCTACGAG. It yields the protein CSASDPLAPSYE. The CDR3, in full, reads CSASDPLAPSYEQYF.